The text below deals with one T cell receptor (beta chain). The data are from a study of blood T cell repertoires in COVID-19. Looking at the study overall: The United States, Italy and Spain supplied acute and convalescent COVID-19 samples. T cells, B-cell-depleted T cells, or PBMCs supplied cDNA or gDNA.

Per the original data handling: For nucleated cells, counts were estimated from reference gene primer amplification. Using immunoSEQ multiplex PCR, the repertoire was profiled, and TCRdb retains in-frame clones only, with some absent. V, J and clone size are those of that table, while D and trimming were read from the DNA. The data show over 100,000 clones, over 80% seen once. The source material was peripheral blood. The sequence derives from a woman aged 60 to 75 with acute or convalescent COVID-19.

The CDR3 DNA is TGTGCCAGTATCTCGCGGCGGGGTGAAGCTTTCTTT. Translated, it gives CASISRRGEAFF. This chain joins TRBV19 and TRBJ1-1, with unresolved D. Trimming left V 7 bases short and J 7 bases short, with 13 bases between. This CDR3 is built from 12 residues. Germline assignment: CDR1 LNHDA and CDR2 SQIVND (reference sequence).